Listed below are T cell receptor beta chains from one sample, sequenced in a study of cytomegalovirus exposure and HLA in healthy donors. Libraries were prepared by immunoSEQ multiplex PCR; TCRdb keeps only in-frame clonotypes and omits some of them. The sample yields 180,000 or so clones, approximately 86% seen once. The specimen sequenced was PBMCs. The receptors stem from a woman in her 30s in good health and CMV-seronegative. The CDR3 runs from the conserved cysteine through the conserved F or W. The D gene is left open where the match is weak. Size is stated for part of the rows, as once, few or many counts, or as a class when the clone is expanded.

>TRBV13|TRBD2|-|TRBJ2-5
CASRLAGVETQYF
TGTGCCAGCCGACTAGCGGGAGTCGAGACCCAGTACTTC
>TRBV19|TRBD1|-|TRBJ2-7
CASSQERWAGGEAQYF
TGTGCCAGTAGTCAGGAGCGTTGGGCAGGGGGCGAGGCGCAGTACTTC
>TRBV27|TRBD1|-|TRBJ2-7
CASSERDSTYEQYF
TGTGCCAGCAGTGAACGGGACAGTACCTACGAGCAGTACTTC
>TRBV7-2|-|-|TRBJ1-2
CASTPRGGSYGYTF
TGTGCCAGCACCCCCCGTGGAGGGAGCTATGGCTACACCTTC
>TRBV19|-|-|TRBJ2-5
CASSIVGAPLETQYF
TGTGCCAGTAGTATAGTGGGGGCTCCGTTGGAGACCCAGTACTTC
>TRBV29-1|TRBD2|-|TRBJ2-1
CSVEEGRLAGGYNEQFF
TGCAGCGTTGAAGAGGGGCGCCTGGCGGGAGGGTACAATGAGCAGTTCTTC
>TRBV29-1|-|-|TRBJ1-1
CSVDLRDTEAFF
TGCAGCGTTGACCTGAGGGACACTGAAGCTTTCTTT
>TRBV20-1|-|-|TRBJ2-1
CSARDFREQFF
TGCAGTGCTAGAGATTTCAGAGAGCAGTTCTTC
>TRBV7-2|-|-|TRBJ2-5
CASQRGVRETQYF
TGTGCCAGCCAACGGGGAGTCCGAGAGACCCAGTACTTC
>TRBV19|TRBD2|-|TRBJ2-1
CASSYSGTRGLFF
TGTGCCAGTAGTTATTCCGGGACTAGGGGACTGTTCTTC
>TRBV15|-|few|TRBJ2-5
CATSRDYSQETQYF
TGTGCCACCAGCAGAGATTACAGCCAAGAGACCCAGTACTTC
>TRBV14|TRBD2|-|TRBJ2-1
CASREAGVYNEQFF
TGTGCCAGCAGGGAAGCGGGAGTGTACAATGAGCAGTTCTTC
>TRBV5-6|-|once|TRBJ2-3
CASSPKGASRDTQYF
TGTGCCAGCAGCCCGAAAGGCGCCTCTAGGGATACGCAGTATTTT
>TRBV2|-|-|TRBJ2-7
CASRQDGASYEQYF
TGTGCCAGCAGACAGGACGGAGCGAGCTACGAGCAGTACTTC
>TRBV11-3|TRBD2|-|TRBJ2-5
CASSRGTSGRETQYF
TGTGCCAGCAGCCGCGGGACTAGCGGGAGAGAGACCCAGTACTTC
>TRBV25-1|TRBD2|-|TRBJ2-1
CASSARTSGYNEQFF
TGTGCCAGCAGTGCCAGGACTAGCGGATACAATGAGCAGTTCTTC
>TRBV2|-|-|TRBJ2-5
CASSDSSPGETQYF
TGTGCCAGCAGTGATTCCTCCCCCGGGGAGACCCAGTACTTC